A selection of T cell receptor beta chains follows, all from one sample in a study of T cell repertoires in cytomegalovirus infection. TCRdb reanalysed the reads using MiXCR and keeps one entry per CDR3 protein. In the table there are 150,000 to 200,000 distinct CDR3 sequences, roughly 30% of which are singletons. Sequencing input: PBMCs. Source of these receptors: a human donor in good health (CMV status not recorded). Some clones in this sample may be carry-over from other donors' samples. Both conserved end residues are part of each CDR3. Fields, in order: V gene, CDR3 protein.

>TRBV29-1
CSVEGEFSVRDGYTF
>TRBV7-2
CASSSILTGELFF
>TRBV6-6
CASSYSETGNEQYF
>TRBV11-2
CASSLDHTGIGGFF
>TRBV5-6
CASSLQGVSYNSPLHF
>TRBV7-2
CASSPALIGQRGLDEKLFF
>TRBV6-1
CASTVGTAQETQYF
>TRBV29-1
CSVWTGRTEAFF
>TRBV28
CASSAPGLGVGEQYF
>TRBV19
CASIKNAGGNNQPQHF
>TRBV7-9
CASSLSAGRDEQYF
>TRBV20-1
CSARDQGGSNTEAFF
>TRBV15
CATSREVTGELFF
>TRBV27
CASSLLPGQAFDEQYF
>TRBV5-6
CASSFGGGVTDTQYF
>TRBV30
CASILPARWETQYF
>TRBV5-1
CASSYLGQGLNTEAFF
>TRBV11-2
CASSSPGTAKKLFF
>TRBV7-6
CASSRGTGAPGEQFF
>TRBV11-2
CASSSRARTDEQYF
>TRBV7-6
CASSLRSATVSMNTEAFF
>TRBV7-4
CASSSPGRDYGYTF
>TRBV7-2
CASSPTRNQETQYF
>TRBV28
CASSSRTGGSSGYTF
>TRBV7-9
CASSSTRDTQETQYF
>TRBV29-1
CSVAGTGLQETQYF
>TRBV20-1
CSASSTESQPQHF
>TRBV6-5
CASSSNRDRPYGYTF
>TRBV7-2
CASSLGGGANNEQFF
>TRBV6-6
CASNSGFTDTQYF
>TRBV7-9
CASSLRARGDEQFF
>TRBV12-3/TRBV12-4
CASSHNGRYQETQYF
>TRBV7-9
CASSLQGSGGNQPQHF
>TRBV7-6
CASSPGTAFELNYGYTF
>TRBV7-2
CASSGWDRGHTDTQYF
>TRBV7-2
CASSSGLARNTIYF
>TRBV20-1
CSALQGALDGYTF
>TRBV12-3/TRBV12-4
CASSLKGMNTEAFF
>TRBV20-1
CGPSRRPADNEQFF
>TRBV29-1
CSVEGGVGTQYF
>TRBV15
CATSSRDRAEAFF
>TRBV12-3/TRBV12-4
CASRRITSGADTQYF
>TRBV5-4
CASSLYRVRSNTEAFF
>TRBV5-6
CASSLDTSLKGHREGETQYF
>TRBV2
CASRGVRRLEAF
>TRBV6-2/TRBV6-3
CATTPLSNQPQHF
>TRBV6-4
CATSLSENNEQFF
>TRBV6-6
CATRTGILYSNQPQHF
>TRBV7-9
CASSYRPVDGDNEQFF
>TRBV6-2/TRBV6-3
CASRPSGGRSYNEQFF
>TRBV6-2/TRBV6-3
CASTDPGQAFYGYTF
>TRBV5-8
CASSFPGTDTQYF
>TRBV7-3
CASTFITATYEQYF
>TRBV2
CASSGDSQADTQYF
>TRBV12-3/TRBV12-4
CASSFHNGDGDTQYF
>TRBV12-3/TRBV12-4
CASSSHGGGNYGYTF
>TRBV29-1
CSVGRSSSYNEQFF
>TRBV2
CASKSQGALNEAFF